Listed below are T cell receptor beta chains from one sample, sequenced in a study of read filtering for tumor transcriptome and immune sequencing. One entry per CDR3 protein results from TCRdb running MiXCR on the reads. The sample includes around 29,000 distinct CDR3 sequences, approximately 15% of them seen just once. The source material was a population of CD138-negative cells sorted from bone marrow. These receptors were taken from a donor aged 40 or older with multiple myeloma. Each CDR3 is given with its conserved first and last residue. The order of the fields is J gene, V gene, clone size, D gene, CDR3 DNA, CDR3 protein. A D gene is named only where the DNA matches it firmly. Clone sizes are given selectively: once, few, many, or a class where the clone is expanded.

TRBJ2-3	TRBV27	NA	TRBD2	TGTGCCAGCAGCAGTTCTGCGGGAGTCGCAGATACGCAGTATTTT	CASSSSAGVADTQYF
TRBJ2-1	TRBV28	NA	TRBD2	TGTGCCAGCAGTTCGCCTAGCGGGAGGGACAATGAGCAGTTCTTC	CASSSPSGRDNEQFF
TRBJ2-1	TRBV9	many	TRBD2	TGTGCCAGCAGCGTCGGGACTAGCGGATACAATGAGCAGTTCTTC	CASSVGTSGYNEQFF
TRBJ2-6	TRBV28	NA	NA	TGTGCCAGCAACCTCTCTGGGGCCAACGTCCTGACTTTC	CASNLSGANVLTF
TRBJ2-1	TRBV4-1	many	TRBD2	TGCGCCAGCAGCCAAGTGGAGGGGGCTAGCGGGATAAGGGCCTACAATGAGCAGTTCTTC	CASSQVEGASGIRAYNEQFF
TRBJ2-1	TRBV19	many	NA	TGTGCCAGTAGTATTGTGGGGACTTCCTACAATGAGCAGTTCTTC	CASSIVGTSYNEQFF
TRBJ2-1	TRBV4-2	many	NA	TGTGCCAGCAGCCAAGATGGAGCGGGCTCCTACAATGAGCAGTTCTTC	CASSQDGAGSYNEQFF
TRBJ2-5	TRBV29-1	many	TRBD2	TGCAGCGTCCCGGGGACTAGCGGAGGAGGTAGAGAGACCCAGTACTTC	CSVPGTSGGGRETQYF
TRBJ1-1	TRBV2	many	NA	TGTGCCAGCAGTGAAGCAATCGTCCCCATGCCGGCTTTCTTT	CASSEAIVPMPAFF
TRBJ2-5	TRBV19	many	NA	TGTGCCAGTAGTATCACTACAGGACCCCAAGAGACCCAGTACTTC	CASSITTGPQETQYF
TRBJ2-3	TRBV20-1	many	TRBD1	TGCAGTGCTCCCAGGGGGCCAGATACGCAGTATTTT	CSAPRGPDTQYF
TRBJ2-4	TRBV6-2/TRBV6-3	NA	NA	TGTGCCAGCGGAAGGGTGTTAGCCAAAAACATTCAGTACTTC	CASGRVLAKNIQYF
TRBJ1-1	TRBV20-1	few	NA	TGCAGTGCTAGAGATATAAGGAATTCGGGGAACACTGAAGCTTTCTTT	CSARDIRNSGNTEAFF
TRBJ2-1	TRBV28	many	TRBD2	TGTGCCACTATGGGGGGCGAGACTAGCGGATTACAGTTCTTC	CATMGGETSGLQFF
TRBJ2-3	TRBV11-3	many	NA	TGTGCCAGCAGAGTGGTGGATACGCAGTATTTT	CASRVVDTQYF
TRBJ2-7	TRBV2	many	NA	TGTGCCAGCAGTGTAGGGCCCTACGAGCAGTACTTC	CASSVGPYEQYF
TRBJ1-5	TRBV6-2/TRBV6-3	many	NA	TGTGCCAGCAGTTTCCAACCTCTTCAGCCCCAGCATTTT	CASSFQPLQPQHF
TRBJ2-3	TRBV3-1	many	NA	TGTGCCAGCAGCCAAGCTAACCCGGGAGTAGCTAGCACAGATACGCAGTATTTT	CASSQANPGVASTDTQYF
TRBJ2-2	TRBV28	few	TRBD2	TGTGCCAGCAGCCCTTTGGGCGGGAGGGCCGGAACCGGGGAGCTGTTTTTT	CASSPLGGRAGTGELFF
TRBJ2-1	TRBV27	many	NA	TGTGCCAGCAGGCCTGCACAGGGTACTATCCAGAATGAGCAGTTCTTC	CASRPAQGTIQNEQFF
TRBJ2-5	TRBV6-1	many	TRBD2	TGTGCCAGCAGCGAACAGCGGGACGTAAAGACCCAGTACTTC	CASSEQRDVKTQYF
TRBJ1-5	TRBV5-4	many	NA	TGTGCCAGCAGCTTGGCCCCTATCGGGGAGCCCCAGCATTTT	CASSLAPIGEPQHF